Each of the 15 T cell receptor beta chains below was sequenced from the same sample in a study of cytomegalovirus exposure and HLA in healthy donors. PCR primers comprised 60 Vbeta and 13 Jbeta primers. Method: immunoSEQ multiplex PCR; TCRdb's copy keeps in-frame clones and lacks some. This sample has tens of thousands of clones; about 61% occur once, and the top ten carry roughly 3%. Material for sequencing was PBMCs. The receptors were gathered from a woman in her forties or fifties in good health and CMV-seronegative.

The gene calls are TRBV11-2 and TRBJ1-5; D gene uncertain. CDR3 size: 12 residues. Per germline, CDR1 SGHAT and CDR2 FQNNGV. Between the trimmed V and J ends, which lost 4 bases and 6 bases, there was a span of 7 bases. The CDR3 reads CASSSTAQPQHF. The DNA for the CDR3 is TGTGCCAGCAGCTCCACAGCTCAGCCCCAGCATTTT.

The rearrangement uses TRBV5-1 and TRBJ2-3, with D possibly TRBD1 on 6 matching bases. With 1 base removed from V and 1 base from J, the gap between germline ends came to 10 bases. Germline values: CDR1 SGHRS, CDR2 YFSETQ. CDR3 length equals 15 residues. CDR3 coding DNA: TGCGCCAGCAGCTTGACAGGGAGAGGCACAGATACGCAGTATTTT. Amino acid sequence: CASSLTGRGTDTQYF.

V is TRBV15 and J is TRBJ2-3; 8 bases are shared with TRBD2. From germline, CDR1 is LNHNV and CDR2 YYDKDF (reference sequence). V lost 1 base and J lost 3; bases outside the gene matches: 6. This CDR3 region has 16 residues. CDR3 loop: CATSRGGGRYTDTQYF. The CDR3 DNA reads as TGTGCCACCAGCAGAGGTGGCGGGAGGTATACAGATACGCAGTATTTT.

V usage is TRBV28 and J usage is TRBJ2-1; the D is unclear. Looked up from germline, CDR1 is MDHEN and CDR2 is SYDVKM. The length of the CDR3 is 14 residues. V was shortened by 3 bases and J by 9 bases, with 15 bases between the two germline ends. CDR3 DNA: TGTGCCAGCAGTTTTAGTGGTGGTTCGGGTGAGCAGTTCTTC. Amino acid sequence: CASSFSGGSGEQFF.

The rearrangement joins TRBV28 to TRBJ1-2; TRBD1 is a possible D gene (5 bases). This CDR3 has 13 amino acids. Germline V lookup: CDR1 MDHEN, CDR2 SYDVKM. V was shortened by 7 bases and J by 4 bases, with 13 bases between the two germline ends. The CDR3 DNA is TGTGCCAGCACTTGGGGGGTCGCCTATGGCTACACCTTC. Protein: CASTWGVAYGYTF.

V is TRBV30 and J is TRBJ2-2; TRBD2 matches 7 bases. With 7 bases clipped from V and 5 bases from J, the junction kept 10 bases outside the gene matches. The V gene's germline CDR1 is GTSNPN and CDR2 SVGIG (reference sequence). This CDR3 region has 14 residues. The CDR3 reads CASSRDYRTGELFF. As DNA, the CDR3 is TGTGCCTCCAGTAGGGACTATCGGACCGGGGAGCTGTTTTTT.

The CDR3 region has the DNA TGTGCCAGCAGTGAACGAGAGACAGTCTATGGCTACACCTTC. This codes for CASSERETVYGYTF. The rearrangement joins TRBV2 to TRBJ1-2; weak D call: TRBD1 (5 bases). The germline CDR1 and CDR2 sequences are SNHLY and FYNNEI. The CDR3 runs 14 residues. V gave up 2 bases and J gave up 4 bases, with 11 bases separating them. Full variable domain (outside the CDR3, taken from reference TRBV2 and TRBJ1-2): EPEVTQTPSHQVTQMGQEVILRCVPISNHLYFYWYRQILGQKVEFLVSFYNNEISEKSEIFDDQFSVERPDGSNFTLKIRSTKLEDSAMYFCASSERETVYGYTFGSGTRLTVV.

This chain joins TRBV29-1 and TRBJ1-2; D is undetermined. CDR3 length equals 11 residues. Germline CDR1 SQVTM, CDR2 ANQGSEA. The ends were cut back, 3 bases at V and 8 bases at J, with 10 bases in the middle. The CDR3 DNA sequence: TGCAGCGTTGATCCCCACGGGGGCTACACCTTC. Residues: CSVDPHGGYTF.

This clone occurred once. This rearrangement joins TRBV6-6 to TRBJ2-5, with a tentative D call TRBD1 (5 bases). The V gene lost 6 bases and the J gene lost 2 bases, with 13 bases spanning the gap. CDR1 and CDR2 from the germline V gene are MNHNY and SVGAGI (reference sequence). The CDR3 has 14 amino acids. The CDR3 protein is CASSTSQGQETQYF. The CDR3 nucleotides read TGTGCCAGCAGCACATCCCAGGGACAAGAGACCCAGTACTTC.

This clone appeared once. The chain employs TRBV27 and TRBJ1-3; D not certain. Trimming left V 2 bases short and J 0 bases short, with 14 bases between. Germline V gene data show CDR1 as MNHEY and CDR2 as SMNVEV (reference sequence). The CDR3 sequence is 17 residues long. The CDR3 loop is CASSLQAVSYSGNTIYF. The CDR3, as DNA: TGTGCCAGCAGTTTACAGGCAGTTTCCTACTCTGGAAACACCATATATTTT.

The chain links TRBV18 to TRBJ1-4, with D perhaps TRBD1 (6 bases). Trimming removed 5 bases from V and 7 bases from J, with 20 bases in between. CDR3 size: 16 residues. The germline V gene has CDR1 KGHSH and CDR2 LQKENI. Here the CDR3 reads CASSSARTAMGEKLFF. CDR3 DNA sequence: TGTGCCAGCTCATCAGCCCGGACAGCCATGGGTGAAAAACTGTTTTTT.

The CDR3 region is CASSSGTGPSRGYTF. In nucleotides, the CDR3 is TGCGCCAGCAGCAGCGGGACAGGGCCGTCGCGTGGCTACACCTTC. The chain carries TRBV5-1 and TRBJ1-2; 9 bases agree with TRBD1. Germline V gives CDR1 SGHRS, CDR2 YFSETQ. The length of the CDR3 is 15 residues. V lost 4 bases and J lost 7; bases outside the gene matches: 11.

The gene calls are TRBV27 and TRBJ1-1; D gene unclear. The V gene's germline CDR1 is MNHEY and CDR2 SMNVEV (reference sequence). The CDR3 totals 14 residues. The V gene lost 3 bases and the J gene lost 2 bases, with 10 bases spanning the gap. The CDR3 loop is CASSFSRVNTEAFF. CDR3 in DNA: TGTGCCAGCAGTTTTAGTCGGGTAAACACTGAAGCTTTCTTT.

The chain uses TRBV7-2 and TRBJ2-7; 10 nucleotides match TRBD2. The germline CDR1 and CDR2 sequences are SGHTA and FQGNSA. The CDR3 is 14 amino acids. The junction had 2 bases not matched to a gene; V was cut back by 4 bases and J by 2 bases. The CDR3: CASSSSGRAYEQYF. In nucleotides, the CDR3 is TGTGCCAGCAGCTCAAGCGGGAGGGCCTACGAGCAGTACTTC.

This clone was picked up a small number of times. The chain couples TRBV4-1 to TRBJ1-5; perhaps TRBD1 as D (6 bases). Germline values: CDR1 MGHRA, CDR2 YSYEKL. This CDR3 is 14 amino acids long. V lost 4 bases to trimming and J lost 0 bases, with 7 bases between them. The CDR3 loop reads CASSRDTSNQPQHF. CDR3 coding DNA: TGCGCCAGCAGCCGGGACACTAGCAATCAGCCCCAGCATTTT.